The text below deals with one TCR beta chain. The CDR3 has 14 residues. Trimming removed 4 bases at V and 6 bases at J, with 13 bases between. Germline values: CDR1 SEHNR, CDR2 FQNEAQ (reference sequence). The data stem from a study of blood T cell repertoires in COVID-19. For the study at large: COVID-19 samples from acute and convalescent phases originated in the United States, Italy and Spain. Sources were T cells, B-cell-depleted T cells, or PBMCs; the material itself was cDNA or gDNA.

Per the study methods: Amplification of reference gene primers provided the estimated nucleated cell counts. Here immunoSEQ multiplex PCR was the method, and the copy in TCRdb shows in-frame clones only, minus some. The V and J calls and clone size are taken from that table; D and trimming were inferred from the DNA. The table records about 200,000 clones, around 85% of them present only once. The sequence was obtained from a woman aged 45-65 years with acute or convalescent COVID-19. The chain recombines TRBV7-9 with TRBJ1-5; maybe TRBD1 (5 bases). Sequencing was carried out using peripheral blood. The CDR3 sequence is CASSSLDNFQPQHF. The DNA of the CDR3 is TGTGCCAGCAGCTCCCTGGACAATTTTCAGCCCCAGCATTTT.